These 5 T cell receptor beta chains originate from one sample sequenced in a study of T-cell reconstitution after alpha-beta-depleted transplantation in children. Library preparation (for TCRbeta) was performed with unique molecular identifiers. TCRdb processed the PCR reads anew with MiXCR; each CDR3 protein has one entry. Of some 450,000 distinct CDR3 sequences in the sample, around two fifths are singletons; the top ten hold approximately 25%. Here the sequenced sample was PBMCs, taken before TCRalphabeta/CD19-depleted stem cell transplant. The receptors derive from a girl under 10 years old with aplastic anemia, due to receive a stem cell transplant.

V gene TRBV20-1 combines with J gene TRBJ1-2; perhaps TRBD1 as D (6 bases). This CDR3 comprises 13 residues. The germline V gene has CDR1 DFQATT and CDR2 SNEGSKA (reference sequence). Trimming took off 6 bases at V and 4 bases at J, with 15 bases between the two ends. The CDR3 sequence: CSALRRGPYGYTF. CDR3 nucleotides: TGCAGTGCCCTACGCAGGGGACCCTATGGCTACACCTTC.

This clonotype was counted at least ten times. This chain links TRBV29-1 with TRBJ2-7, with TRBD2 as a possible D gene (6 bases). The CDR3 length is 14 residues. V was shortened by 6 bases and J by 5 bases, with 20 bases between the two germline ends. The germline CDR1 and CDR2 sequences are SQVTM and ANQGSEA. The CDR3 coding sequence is TGCAGCGTGTCTGGCGGGAAACTAAATGACGAGCAGTACTTC. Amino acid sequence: CSVSGGKLNDEQYF.

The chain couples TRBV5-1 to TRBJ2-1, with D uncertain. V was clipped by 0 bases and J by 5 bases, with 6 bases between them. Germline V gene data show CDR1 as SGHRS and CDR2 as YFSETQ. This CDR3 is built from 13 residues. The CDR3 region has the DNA TGCGCCAGCAGCTTGGGGCAGGACAATGAGCAGTTCTTC. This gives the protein CASSLGQDNEQFF.

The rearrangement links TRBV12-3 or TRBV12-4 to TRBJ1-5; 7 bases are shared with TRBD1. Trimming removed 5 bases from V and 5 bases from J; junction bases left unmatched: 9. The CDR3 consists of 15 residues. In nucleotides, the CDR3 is TGTGCCAGCAGTGATCAGGGGGGCAATCATCAGCCCCAGCATTTT. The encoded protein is CASSDQGGNHQPQHF.

The CDR3 DNA is TGCAGTGCTAGAGAGGAAATTTTAAGAGCTTTCTTT. Protein sequence: CSAREEILRAFF. The V and J genes are TRBV20-1 and TRBJ1-1, with D uncertain. Germline V lookup: CDR1 DFQATT, CDR2 SNEGSKA (reference sequence). CDR3 size: 12 residues. Trimming cost V 0 bases and J 10 bases, with 12 bases left between them.